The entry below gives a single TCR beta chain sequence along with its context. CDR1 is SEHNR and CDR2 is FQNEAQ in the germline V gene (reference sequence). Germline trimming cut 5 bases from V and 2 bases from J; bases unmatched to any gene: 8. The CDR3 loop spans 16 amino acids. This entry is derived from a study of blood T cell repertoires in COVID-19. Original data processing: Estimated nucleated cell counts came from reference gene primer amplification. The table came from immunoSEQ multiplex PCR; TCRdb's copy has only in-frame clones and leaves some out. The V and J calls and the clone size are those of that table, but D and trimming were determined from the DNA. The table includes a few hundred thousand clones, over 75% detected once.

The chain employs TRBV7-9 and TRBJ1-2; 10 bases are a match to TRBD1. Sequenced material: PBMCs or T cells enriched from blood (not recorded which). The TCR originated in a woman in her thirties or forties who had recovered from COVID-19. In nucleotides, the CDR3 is TGTGCCAGCAGCCCAGCCGACAGGGGGCCGAACTATGGCTACACCTTC. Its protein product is CASSPADRGPNYGYTF.